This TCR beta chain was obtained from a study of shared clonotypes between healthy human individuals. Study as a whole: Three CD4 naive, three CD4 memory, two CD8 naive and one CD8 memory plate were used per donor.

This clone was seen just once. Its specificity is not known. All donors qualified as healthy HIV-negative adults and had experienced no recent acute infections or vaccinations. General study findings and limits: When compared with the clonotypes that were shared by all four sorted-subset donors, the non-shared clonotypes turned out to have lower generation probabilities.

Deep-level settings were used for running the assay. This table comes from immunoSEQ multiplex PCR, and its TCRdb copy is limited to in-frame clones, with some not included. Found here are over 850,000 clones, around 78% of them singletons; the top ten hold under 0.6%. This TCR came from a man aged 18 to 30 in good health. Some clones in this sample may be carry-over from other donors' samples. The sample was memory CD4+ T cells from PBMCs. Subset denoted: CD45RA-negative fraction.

The CDR3 sequence is CASSLALLGAYEQYF. The CDR3 DNA sequence: TGTGCCAGCAGCTTAGCGCTACTCGGGGCCTACGAGCAGTACTTC. The gene calls are TRBV7-2 and TRBJ2-7; D may be TRBD2 (5 bases). Germline V gene sequence: CDR1 SGHTA, CDR2 FQGNSA. The CDR3 is 15 amino acids. Trimming left V 0 bases short and J 2 bases short, with 11 bases between.